The 32 T cell receptor beta chains given below trace back to one sample, sequenced in a study of shared clonotypes between healthy human individuals. Produced via immunoSEQ multiplex PCR; TCRdb's table is partial and in-frame only. In the table there are over a million clones, 96% of which are singletons. The specimen was naive CD4+ T cells sorted from blood. Subset of the sample: CD45RA+ positively selected. The receptors come from a man younger than 40 in good health.

This clone appeared once. This chain links TRBV6-6 with TRBJ2-7; D might be TRBD1 (6 bases). Germline V CDR1 and CDR2: MNHNY, SVGAGI (reference sequence). The CDR3 is 15 amino acids. V lost 6 bases and J lost 4, with 19 bases in between. CDR3 protein: CASRRPMDRNYEQYF. CDR3 bases: TGTGCCAGCAGGCGTCCGATGGACAGAAATTACGAGCAGTACTTC.

The chain uses TRBV14 and TRBJ2-5; 9 nucleotides line up with TRBD2. The germline gives CDR1 SGHDN, CDR2 FVKESK. V was clipped by 4 bases and J by 0 bases; unmatched bases: 6. This CDR3 has 16 residues. In DNA, the CDR3 is TGTGCCAGCAGCCGCCGGCTAGCGGGGTACCAAGAGACCCAGTACTTC. As protein: CASSRRLAGYQETQYF. The full variable domain, rest sourced from reference TRBV14 and TRBJ2-5, is EAGVTQFPSHSVIEKGQTVTLRCDPISGHDNLYWYRRVMGKEIKFLLHFVKESKQDESGMPNNRFLAERTGGTYSTLKVQPAELEDSGVYFCASSRRLAGYQETQYFGPGTRLLVL.

A remark on this clone: This specimen includes other DNA sequences encoding the same CDR3. The chain is built from TRBV9 and TRBJ2-1; a possible D gene is TRBD1 (8 bases). The CDR3 spans 15 residues. V lost 3 bases and J 10 bases, leaving 20 bases between the germline ends. The germline V gene has CDR1 SGDLS and CDR2 YYNGEE. CDR3 in amino acids: CASSDRQGPGGEQFF. CDR3 nucleotide sequence: TGTGCCAGCAGCGACAGACAGGGGCCGGGAGGCGAGCAGTTCTTC.

On this clone itself: Germline and junction disagree at one end, which may indicate a read error. The gene calls are TRBV18 and TRBJ1-1, with 9 bases fitting TRBD1. This CDR3 comprises 15 residues. Germline lookup yields CDR1 KGHSH and CDR2 LQKENI. CDR3 nucleotides: TGTGCCAGCTCACCCCCGGGACAGGGTAATTTTGAATCTTTCTTT. Amino acid sequence: CASSPPGQGNFESFF.

The rearrangement uses TRBV27 and TRBJ2-7; D might be TRBD1 or TRBD2, each matching 6 bases. Trimming shortened V by 8 bases and J by 3 bases, and 14 bases separated the two germline ends. This CDR3 contains 13 residues. Germline loops: CDR1 MNHEY, CDR2 SMNVEV (reference sequence). The CDR3 here is CASCRGDHYEQYF. As DNA, the CDR3 is TGTGCCAGCTGTAGGGGGGACCACTACGAGCAGTACTTC.

CDR3 bases: TGTGCCAGCAGTTCGGGACAGAAGCAGTTCTTC. It translates to CASSSGQKQFF. The chain links TRBV6-6 to TRBJ2-1; the match to TRBD1 covers 7 bases. With 4 bases clipped from V and 11 bases from J, the junction kept 2 bases outside the gene matches. CDR1 is MNHNY and CDR2 is SVGAGI in the germline V gene (reference sequence). The CDR3 is 11 amino acids.

This clone was detected once. J is TRBJ2-7 and V is TRBV28; the D is unclear. Germline V gene data show CDR1 as MDHEN and CDR2 as SYDVKM. This CDR3 contains 12 residues. V was pared by 2 bases and J by 6 bases, with 8 bases between. The CDR3 DNA is TGTGCCAGCAGTTTAAGGCAAGCCGAGCAGTACTTC. This encodes CASSLRQAEQYF.

The chain carries TRBV15 and TRBJ2-1, with D tentatively TRBD1 (5 bases). The CDR3 covers 16 residues. Germline CDR1 is LNHNV and CDR2 is YYDKDF (reference sequence). The germline V and J ends were trimmed by 0 bases and 5 bases, with 14 bases remaining between them. CDR3 protein: CATSRDMGHRNNEQFF. The CDR3 bases are TGTGCCACCAGCAGAGATATGGGGCATAGAAACAATGAGCAGTTCTTC. The whole variable domain, filled in from reference TRBV15 and TRBJ2-1, reads DAMVIQNPRYQVTQFGKPVTLSCSQTLNHNVMYWYQQKSSQAPKLLFHYYDKDFNNEADTPDNFQSRRPNTSFCFLDIRSPGLGDTAMYLCATSRDMGHRNNEQFFGPGTRLTVL.

The J gene is TRBJ1-5, the V gene TRBV15; no reliable D call. CDR1 and CDR2 from the germline V gene are LNHNV and YYDKDF (reference sequence). Trimming shortened V by 1 base and J by 5 bases, and 9 bases separated the two germline ends. CDR3 length equals 14 residues. The CDR3 sequence is CATSRAIRDQPQHF. CDR3 DNA: TGTGCCACCAGCAGAGCAATCCGGGATCAGCCCCAGCATTTT.

The rearrangement links TRBV19 to TRBJ1-5; tentatively, D is TRBD1 (5 bases). Trimming left V 8 bases short and J 0 bases short, with 14 bases between. The V gene's germline CDR1 is LNHDA and CDR2 SQIVND (reference sequence). The CDR3 is 15 amino acids. Here the CDR3 DNA reads TGTGCCAGTGGTGGGGGACGTAGTAGCAATCAGCCCCAGCATTTT. This encodes CASGGGRSSNQPQHF.

J is TRBJ2-1 and V is TRBV7-9; D might be TRBD1 or TRBD2, each matching 7 bases. V shed 5 bases and J shed 9 bases, with 20 bases lying between them. Germline V lookup: CDR1 SEHNR, CDR2 FQNEAQ (reference sequence). CDR3 length: 15 amino acids. Written as DNA, the CDR3 is TGTGCCAGCAGCCCCCAGGGGGGGCTGGGTCTTGAGCAGTTCTTC. Translating gives CASSPQGGLGLEQFF.

The chain couples TRBV13 to TRBJ2-3; D may be TRBD1 (6 bases). V was clipped by 0 bases and J by 4 bases, with 14 bases between them. The CDR3 spans 16 residues. Germline V gives CDR1 PRHDT, CDR2 FYEKMQ (reference sequence). The CDR3: CASSLGGRGFADTQYF. The DNA of the CDR3 is TGTGCCAGCAGCTTAGGCGGCAGGGGATTTGCAGATACGCAGTATTTT.

This chain joins TRBV7-3 and TRBJ2-3; a possible D gene is TRBD1 (5 bases). V was trimmed by 4 bases and J by 2 bases, leaving 10 bases between them. CDR3 length: 14 amino acids. Per germline, CDR1 SGHTA and CDR2 FQGTGA. The CDR3 loop is CASSSGPSTDTQYF. The CDR3 DNA follows: TGTGCCAGCAGCTCAGGGCCTTCCACAGATACGCAGTATTTT.

This clone was seen just once. The V call is TRBV2, the J call TRBJ2-7, with D possibly being TRBD2 (6 bases). The CDR3 spans 15 residues. Trimming removed 7 bases at V and 3 bases at J, with 19 bases between. Germline lookup yields CDR1 SNHLY and CDR2 FYNNEI. In nucleotides, the CDR3 is TGTGCCAGCAAGGAGCTAGGATTCGGGGGCTACGAGCAGTACTTC. This encodes CASKELGFGGYEQYF.

This rearrangement joins TRBV6-6 to TRBJ1-1; D perhaps matches TRBD1 (5 bases). CDR1 is MNHNY, CDR2 SVGAGI, per germline (reference sequence). This CDR3 has 14 amino acids. V dropped 6 bases and J dropped 2 bases, with 13 bases sitting between them. The CDR3 loop is CASRGTVTNTEAFF. CDR3 DNA sequence: TGTGCCAGCAGGGGGACGGTGACAAACACTGAAGCTTTCTTT.

V and J are TRBV6-1 and TRBJ2-3; TRBD2 matches 10 bases. With V trimmed by 2 bases and J by 6 bases, 5 bases remained unmatched. The V gene's germline CDR1 is MNHNS and CDR2 SASEGT. The CDR3 has 15 amino acids. The CDR3 DNA is TGTGCCAGCAGTGAAATTTCTAGCGGGAGTGATACGCAGTATTTT. Encoded protein: CASSEISSGSDTQYF.

The CDR3 DNA sequence: TGCGCCAGCAGCCAAGAATTTGGCCCCGATACGCAGTATTTT. It translates to CASSQEFGPDTQYF. The V and J genes are TRBV4-3 and TRBJ2-3; D is unclear. CDR1 is LGHNA and CDR2 is YSLEER in the germline V gene. The CDR3 is 14 amino acids. Trimming cost V 0 bases and J 6 bases, with 10 bases left between them.

The gene calls are TRBV7-2 and TRBJ2-7; 7 nucleotides match TRBD1. V trimming: 6 bases; J trimming: 4 bases; junction bases outside the gene matches: 9. CDR1 is SGHTA, CDR2 FQGNSA, per germline. This CDR3 has 14 residues. This CDR3 reads CASRPRDSSYEQYF. The CDR3 region has the DNA TGTGCCAGCAGGCCCCGGGACAGTAGTTACGAGCAGTACTTC.

V usage is TRBV28 and J usage is TRBJ2-1; 7 bases agree with TRBD1. The germline V gene has CDR1 MDHEN and CDR2 SYDVKM. V was clipped by 5 bases and J by 0 bases; unmatched bases: 7. The CDR3 loop spans 16 amino acids. CDR3 coding DNA: TGTGCCAGCAGTAATAAGGGGGCGGGCTCCTACAATGAGCAGTTCTTC. This encodes CASSNKGAGSYNEQFF.

The V and J genes are TRBV5-4 and TRBJ2-7; D is undetermined. This CDR3 comprises 13 residues. Germline V gene lookup returns CDR1 SGHNT and CDR2 YYREEE (reference sequence). The germline V and J ends were trimmed by 0 bases and 4 bases, with 8 bases remaining between them. In nucleotides, the CDR3 is TGTGCCAGCAGCTTGGGCCCAGAGTACGAGCAGTACTTC. Translating gives CASSLGPEYEQYF.

The V and J genes are TRBV11-1 and TRBJ2-1, with D maybe TRBD1 (6 bases). Germline V gene sequence: CDR1 SGHAT, CDR2 FQDESV (reference sequence). V was shortened by 2 bases and J by 4 bases, with 12 bases between the two germline ends. CDR3 length equals 15 residues. The CDR3 reads CASSLSAGVYNEQFF. The CDR3 region has the DNA TGTGCCAGCAGCTTATCGGCAGGGGTGTACAATGAGCAGTTCTTC.

This chain uses TRBV5-1 with TRBJ2-5; no clear D. The CDR3 is 13 residues long. Deletions cut 2 bases from V and 4 bases from J, with 9 bases between. The germline V gene has CDR1 SGHRS and CDR2 YFSETQ. The CDR3 nucleotides are TGCGCCAGCAGCTTCTTTGGGCTAGAGACCCAGTACTTC. This codes for CASSFFGLETQYF. The whole variable domain, filled in from reference TRBV5-1 and TRBJ2-5, reads KAGVTQTPRYLIKTRGQQVTLSCSPISGHRSVSWYQQTPGQGLQFLFEYFSETQRNKGNFPGRFSGRQFSNSRSEMNVSTLELGDSALYLCASSFFGLETQYFGPGTRLLVL.

As concerns this clone: Other DNA sequences of this sample code for an identical CDR3. The rearrangement links TRBV7-2 to TRBJ2-4; D remains unclear. CDR3 length equals 16 residues. Per germline, CDR1 SGHTA and CDR2 FQGNSA. V lost 0 bases, J lost 0 bases, and 9 bases lay in between. The CDR3 region is CASSLAGTLAKNIQYF. In DNA, the CDR3 is TGTGCCAGCAGCTTAGCGGGCACGCTAGCCAAAAACATTCAGTACTTC.

This clone was recorded only once. V gene TRBV11-2 combines with J gene TRBJ1-3; the D gene is possibly TRBD1 (6 bases). Trimming pared 3 bases from V and 1 base from J, leaving 13 bases between. This CDR3 is built from 16 residues. CDR1 and CDR2 from the germline V gene are SGHAT and FQNNGV. The CDR3, as DNA: TGTGCCAGCAGCTTGTCGGACAGCCGTTCTGGAAACACCATATATTTT. It specifies CASSLSDSRSGNTIYF.

V is TRBV9 and J is TRBJ2-5; D gene unclear. Between the trimmed V and J ends, which lost 6 bases and 1 base, there was a span of 19 bases. The germline gives CDR1 SGDLS, CDR2 YYNGEE. CDR3 length: 16 amino acids. The CDR3 bases are TGTGCCAGCACCAAATCAGGTGGCAGGACCCAAGAGACCCAGTACTTC. Protein: CASTKSGGRTQETQYF.

The V and J genes are TRBV6-5 and TRBJ2-7; possibly TRBD1 for D (6 bases). Germline lookup yields CDR1 MNHEY and CDR2 SVGAGI. V was clipped by 3 bases and J by 1 base, with 16 bases between them. This CDR3 spans 16 amino acids. CDR3 amino acids: CASSYVTGKWSYEQYF. The CDR3 DNA reads as TGTGCCAGCAGTTATGTAACAGGGAAGTGGTCCTACGAGCAGTACTTC.

This chain joins TRBV6-5 and TRBJ2-1; no clear D gene. This CDR3 is 15 amino acids long. Trimming stripped 4 bases from V and 0 bases from J, with 10 bases between. Germline CDR1 and CDR2: MNHEY and SVGAGI. The CDR3 DNA sequence: TGTGCCAGCAGTTCCCGGCTGAGCTCCTACAATGAGCAGTTCTTC. The encoded protein is CASSSRLSSYNEQFF.

The rearrangement uses TRBV25-1 and TRBJ1-1; D call uncertain. This CDR3 region has 13 residues. Germline values: CDR1 MGHDK, CDR2 SYGVNS. With 6 bases removed from V and 0 bases from J, the gap between germline ends came to 8 bases. CDR3 coding DNA: TGTGCCAGCAGCAGGAGCCTGAACACTGAAGCTTTCTTT. Protein: CASSRSLNTEAFF.

This rearrangement joins TRBV27 to TRBJ2-1, with TRBD2 matching over 7 bases. V shed 2 bases, J shed 6 bases, and the junction held 10 bases outside the gene matches. Germline assignment: CDR1 MNHEY and CDR2 SMNVEV (reference sequence). CDR3 length: 16 amino acids. The CDR3 DNA is TGTGCCAGCAGTTTACAAGGCGGGAGCGCCCTCAATGAGCAGTTCTTC. Translation: CASSLQGGSALNEQFF.

This chain connects TRBV2 to TRBJ1-1; D gene unclear. This CDR3 comprises 14 residues. V was cut by 6 bases and J by 0 bases, with 11 bases left in between. The germline V gene has CDR1 SNHLY and CDR2 FYNNEI. The CDR3 DNA sequence: TGTGCCAGCAGGGGATCTAACTTGAACACTGAAGCTTTCTTT. Amino acids: CASRGSNLNTEAFF.

CDR3 protein: CASRASGRGIYEQYF. The CDR3 DNA reads as TGTGCCAGCAGGGCAAGCGGGAGAGGAATCTACGAGCAGTACTTC. This rearrangement joins TRBV6-1 to TRBJ2-7, with 8 bases matching TRBD2. CDR1 MNHNS and CDR2 SASEGT come from the germline V gene. The CDR3 runs 15 residues. V lost 6 bases and J lost 3; bases outside the gene matches: 10.

The chain combines TRBV30 with TRBJ2-1; a possible D gene is TRBD1 (5 bases). Per the germline V gene, CDR1 is GTSNPN and CDR2 is SVGIG (reference sequence). Trimming cost V 0 bases and J 7 bases, with 19 bases left between them. The length of the CDR3 is 16 residues. Here the CDR3 DNA reads TGTGCCTGGAGTGTGCCCTTGGGGCCTTTTTCTAATGAGCAGTTCTTC. Translation gives CAWSVPLGPFSNEQFF.